Listed below are T cell receptor beta chains from one sample, sequenced in a study of T cells in Graves' hyperthyroidism and ophthalmopathy. Each CDR3 protein gets one entry after TCRdb re-called the multiplex PCR reads with MiXCR. The table lists 300,000 to 350,000 distinct CDR3 sequences, 15% to 20% of them singletons. Sequenced sample: blood. The source of these receptors is a woman aged 40 to 50 with Graves' ophthalmopathy. Both conserved end residues are part of each CDR3. D genes are given only for firm matches. Clone size is given for some rows only: seen once, a few or many times, or a class if the clone is expanded.

V	D	size	J	DNA	CDR3
TRBV3-1	NA	NA	TRBJ1-1	TGTGCCAGCAGCCAAGATGGGGGAGCTGAAGCTTTCTTT	CASSQDGGAEAFF
TRBV6-2/TRBV6-3	TRBD1	many	TRBJ1-5	TGTGCCAGCAGTTCCGGGCCCAGGGGGGGGACCAATCAGCCCCAGCATTTT	CASSSGPRGGTNQPQHF
TRBV20-1	NA	many	TRBJ2-7	TGCAGTGCTAGAGATGGGAGCAGGGACTACGAGCAGTACTTC	CSARDGSRDYEQYF
TRBV6-5	NA	many	TRBJ2-7	TGTGCCAGCAGTTACTCGCAGTCCAGGGGGGTAGAGCAGTACTTC	CASSYSQSRGVEQYF
TRBV20-1	TRBD1	once	TRBJ2-7	TGCAGTGCCAGACAGGGTGGGAGACCCGAGCAGTACTTC	CSARQGGRPEQYF
TRBV2	TRBD2	NA	TRBJ2-2	TGTGCCAGGCTAGCGGCCACGGGGGAGCTGTTTTTT	CARLAATGELFF
TRBV28	NA	NA	TRBJ2-5	TGTGCCAGCACGGAGGGGGCAGGGGAGACCCAGTACTTC	CASTEGAGETQYF
TRBV10-3	TRBD1	many	TRBJ1-5	TGTGCCATCAGTGAGTCGGGACAGGGTGTTTGGAGCAATCAGCCCCAGCATTTT	CAISESGQGVWSNQPQHF
TRBV12-3/TRBV12-4	NA	NA	TRBJ1-5	TGTGCCAGCACCCAGGGGTACAATCAGCCCCAGCATTTT	CASTQGYNQPQHF
TRBV28	NA	many	TRBJ2-5	TGTGCCAGCAGCACCACGCGGGGAACCCAGTACTTC	CASSTTRGTQYF
TRBV28	NA	many	TRBJ2-7	TGTGCCAGCAGTTTGAGGGGGAGCGAGCAGTACTTC	CASSLRGSEQYF
TRBV3-1	NA	few	TRBJ1-6	TGTGCCAGCAGCCGGCAGGGAGATAATTCACCCCTCCACTTT	CASSRQGDNSPLHF
TRBV20-1	TRBD1	many	TRBJ1-5	TGCAGTGCTAGCCCGGGACAGGGCAATCAGCCCCAGCATTTT	CSASPGQGNQPQHF
TRBV12-3/TRBV12-4	NA	few	TRBJ1-5	TGTGCCAGCAGTTTGACCGGGATTGAGCCCCAGCATTTT	CASSLTGIEPQHF
TRBV27	TRBD2	NA	TRBJ2-5	TGTGCCAGCAGTTCAACTAGCGGGGGCCCTCGGGCCGGGACCCAGTACTTC	CASSSTSGGPRAGTQYF
TRBV12-3/TRBV12-4	NA	many	TRBJ1-1	TGTGCCAGCAGTTTAGCGAGGCAGCTGAACACTGAAGCTTTCTTT	CASSLARQLNTEAFF
TRBV5-4	TRBD2	many	TRBJ2-2	TGTGCCAGCAGCTTGGGGACTAGCGGGAGTATGGTCACCGGGGAGCTGTTTTTT	CASSLGTSGSMVTGELFF
TRBV27	TRBD2	many	TRBJ2-7	TGTGCCAGCAGCCAAAGGGGTAGCGGGAGAACCAACGAGCAGTACTTC	CASSQRGSGRTNEQYF
TRBV5-1	NA	many	TRBJ2-2	TGCGCCAGCAGGACTCCAGGAAACATCGGGGAGCTGTTTTTT	CASRTPGNIGELFF
TRBV11-2	NA	many	TRBJ2-5	TGTGCCAGCAGCTTAGGGTTCGGGGGCGGGGAGACCCAGTACTTC	CASSLGFGGGETQYF
TRBV3-1	TRBD1	NA	TRBJ1-1	TGTGCCAGCACCCGCCTCCGGGACAGGGGCAATGAAGCTTTCTTT	CASTRLRDRGNEAFF
TRBV6-1	TRBD1	NA	TRBJ2-5	TGTGCCAGCAGTGATGGACAGGTTTTCGGAGAGACTCAGTACTTC	CASSDGQVFGETQYF
TRBV6-1	NA	many	TRBJ2-7	TGTGCCAGCAGGGACCGTCTCTACGAGCAGTACTTC	CASRDRLYEQYF
TRBV7-2	NA	many	TRBJ2-3	TGTGCCAGCAGCTTAGCAGGGGCGCGGACAGATACGCAGTATTTT	CASSLAGARTDTQYF
TRBV7-2	NA	NA	TRBJ1-1	TGTGCCAGCAGCTTAGCAGGAAAGGGAGCTGAAGCTTTCTTT	CASSLAGKGAEAFF
TRBV2	NA	once	TRBJ2-4	TGTGCCAGCGAAAAAAACCGAATACAGCAAAACATTCAGTACTTC	CASEKNRIQQNIQYF
TRBV28	NA	many	TRBJ2-7	TGTGCCAGCAGTTTTGGGGGGCTAGCGGACAGCGAGTACGAGCAGTACTTC	CASSFGGLADSEYEQYF
TRBV28	NA	many	TRBJ1-5	TGTGCCAGCAGCCGAGGTTTAGGCAATCAGCCCCAGCATTTT	CASSRGLGNQPQHF
TRBV12-3/TRBV12-4	NA	many	TRBJ1-2	TGTGCCAGCAGTGGCATCTCAGTTACAGCTAACTATGGCTACACCTTC	CASSGISVTANYGYTF
TRBV6-1	NA	many	TRBJ2-2	TGTGCCAGCAGACCCGCCCAACAGACCGGGGAGCTGTTTTTT	CASRPAQQTGELFF
TRBV27	NA	many	TRBJ2-5	TGTGCCACGCGTCCCCTCGCGAGTCAAGAGACCCAGTACTTC	CATRPLASQETQYF
TRBV5-1	NA	many	TRBJ2-7	TGCGCCAGCAGCGGGGTTGGATTGGGTAGGGATTCGAGGGAGCAGTACTTC	CASSGVGLGRDSREQYF
TRBV6-1	TRBD1	NA	TRBJ2-7	TGTGCCAGCAGAGAAGGGGACAGGGGATCCTACGAGCAGTACTTC	CASREGDRGSYEQYF
TRBV11-1	NA	many	TRBJ2-7	TGTGCCAGCAGCCCCGTCCAGGCAACCTACGAGCAGTACTTC	CASSPVQATYEQYF
TRBV6-2/TRBV6-3	TRBD1	many	TRBJ2-5	TGTGCCAGCAGTTACGGGACAGCTAGGGAGACCCAGTACTTC	CASSYGTARETQYF